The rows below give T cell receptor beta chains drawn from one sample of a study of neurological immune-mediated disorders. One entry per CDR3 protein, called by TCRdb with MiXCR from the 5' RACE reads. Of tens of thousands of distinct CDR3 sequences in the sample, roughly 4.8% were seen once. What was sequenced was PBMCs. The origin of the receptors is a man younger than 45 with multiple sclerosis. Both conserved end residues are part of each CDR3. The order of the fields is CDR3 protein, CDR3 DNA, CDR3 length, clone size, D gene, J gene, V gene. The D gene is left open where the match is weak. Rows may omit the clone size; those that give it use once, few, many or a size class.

CDR3 protein: CASRRTATNEKLFF
CDR3 DNA: TGTGCCAGCAGAAGGACAGCAACTAATGAAAAACTGTTTTTT
CDR3 length: 14
clone size: many
D gene: NA
J gene: TRBJ1-4
V gene: TRBV6-5

CDR3 protein: CASSQDASSYEQYF
CDR3 DNA: TGTGCCAGCAGCCAAGATGCGAGCTCCTACGAGCAGTACTTC
CDR3 length: 14
clone size: many
D gene: NA
J gene: TRBJ2-7
V gene: TRBV3-1

CDR3 protein: CASSSFRWGGQPQHF
CDR3 DNA: TGTGCCAGCAGTTCTTTCCGGTGGGGCGGTCAGCCCCAGCATTTT
CDR3 length: 15
clone size: many
D gene: NA
J gene: TRBJ1-5
V gene: TRBV6-2/TRBV6-3

CDR3 protein: CASSSRPTGYGYTF
CDR3 DNA: TGCGCCAGCAGCTCCCGCCCGACAGGGTATGGCTACACCTTC
CDR3 length: 14
clone size: few
D gene: TRBD1
J gene: TRBJ1-2
V gene: TRBV5-1

CDR3 protein: CASSWNTGNTEAFF
CDR3 DNA: TGTGCCAGCAGCTGGAATACAGGGAACACTGAAGCTTTCTTT
CDR3 length: 14
clone size: many
D gene: NA
J gene: TRBJ1-1
V gene: TRBV7-9

CDR3 protein: CASSLARLMNTEAFF
CDR3 DNA: TGTGCCAGCAGCTTAGCGCGACTTATGAACACTGAAGCTTTCTTT
CDR3 length: 15
clone size: few
D gene: NA
J gene: TRBJ1-1
V gene: TRBV7-9

CDR3 protein: CASSYSNNEQFF
CDR3 DNA: TGTGCCAGCAGTTACTCAAACAATGAGCAGTTCTTC
CDR3 length: 12
clone size: many
D gene: NA
J gene: TRBJ2-1
V gene: TRBV6-5

CDR3 protein: CASSTTPNTEAFF
CDR3 DNA: TGTGCCAGCAGCACGACCCCGAACACTGAAGCTTTCTTT
CDR3 length: 13
clone size: NA
D gene: NA
J gene: TRBJ1-1
V gene: TRBV12-3/TRBV12-4

CDR3 protein: CASSSQANTEAFF
CDR3 DNA: TGTGCCAGCAGTTCCCAGGCAAACACTGAAGCTTTCTTT
CDR3 length: 13
clone size: NA
D gene: NA
J gene: TRBJ1-1
V gene: TRBV6-6

CDR3 protein: CSASFRDGAFF
CDR3 DNA: TGCAGTGCTAGTTTCCGGGACGGTGCTTTCTTT
CDR3 length: 11
clone size: many
D gene: NA
J gene: TRBJ1-1
V gene: TRBV20-1

CDR3 protein: CASSQSVNTEAFF
CDR3 DNA: TGCGCCAGCAGCCAATCCGTGAACACTGAAGCTTTCTTT
CDR3 length: 13
clone size: many
D gene: NA
J gene: TRBJ1-1
V gene: TRBV4-1

CDR3 protein: CASSYGRKTDTQYF
CDR3 DNA: TGTGCCAGCAGTTACGGTAGGAAGACAGATACGCAGTATTTT
CDR3 length: 14
clone size: many
D gene: NA
J gene: TRBJ2-3
V gene: TRBV6-6

CDR3 protein: CASSYSVKGAYNEQFF
CDR3 DNA: TGTGCCAGCAGTTACTCGGTGAAGGGGGCGTACAATGAGCAGTTCTTC
CDR3 length: 16
clone size: many
D gene: TRBD1
J gene: TRBJ2-1
V gene: TRBV6-5

CDR3 protein: CASSQLSSLSTGGHRTQYF
CDR3 DNA: TGCGCCAGCAGCCAATTATCTAGCTTAAGTACAGGGGGGCACCGGACGCAGTATTTT
CDR3 length: 19
clone size: many
D gene: TRBD1
J gene: TRBJ2-3
V gene: TRBV4-1

CDR3 protein: CASSQWDRTEAFF
CDR3 DNA: TGTGCCAGCAGCCAATGGGACAGAACTGAAGCTTTCTTT
CDR3 length: 13
clone size: few
D gene: TRBD1
J gene: TRBJ1-1
V gene: TRBV3-1

CDR3 protein: CASSPPPASSGNTIYF
CDR3 DNA: TGTGCCAGCAGTCCCCCACCCGCAAGCTCCGGAAACACCATATATTTT
CDR3 length: 16
clone size: NA
D gene: NA
J gene: TRBJ1-3
V gene: TRBV12-3/TRBV12-4

CDR3 protein: CASSRLSIGPGELFF
CDR3 DNA: TGTGCCAGCAGCCGACTATCCATCGGCCCCGGGGAGCTGTTTTTT
CDR3 length: 15
clone size: many
D gene: NA
J gene: TRBJ2-2
V gene: TRBV7-9

CDR3 protein: CASSRPLTGAGYTF
CDR3 DNA: TGTGCCAGCAGCCGCCCTCTGACAGGTGCCGGCTACACCTTC
CDR3 length: 14
clone size: many
D gene: NA
J gene: TRBJ1-2
V gene: TRBV7-2

CDR3 protein: CASENPPATEAFF
CDR3 DNA: TGCGCCAGCGAGAACCCCCCGGCCACTGAAGCTTTCTTT
CDR3 length: 13
clone size: NA
D gene: NA
J gene: TRBJ1-1
V gene: TRBV5-1

CDR3 protein: CSASGSINQPQHF
CDR3 DNA: TGCAGTGCTAGTGGCAGCATTAATCAGCCCCAGCATTTT
CDR3 length: 13
clone size: many
D gene: NA
J gene: TRBJ1-5
V gene: TRBV20-1

CDR3 protein: CASMEGTNTGELFF
CDR3 DNA: TGTGCCAGCATGGAGGGGACGAACACCGGGGAGCTGTTTTTT
CDR3 length: 14
clone size: many
D gene: NA
J gene: TRBJ2-2
V gene: TRBV7-8

CDR3 protein: CSADYRGTDTQYF
CDR3 DNA: TGCAGTGCCGACTATCGAGGCACAGATACGCAGTATTTT
CDR3 length: 13
clone size: many
D gene: NA
J gene: TRBJ2-3
V gene: TRBV20-1

CDR3 protein: CASSLNLGGEQYF
CDR3 DNA: TGCGCCAGCAGCTTGAACCTTGGGGGCGAGCAGTACTTC
CDR3 length: 13
clone size: many
D gene: NA
J gene: TRBJ2-7
V gene: TRBV5-1

CDR3 protein: CASSLPGANVLTF
CDR3 DNA: TGTGCCAGCAGTTTACCTGGGGCCAACGTCCTGACTTTC
CDR3 length: 13
clone size: many
D gene: NA
J gene: TRBJ2-6
V gene: TRBV28

CDR3 protein: CASSFQGSNEQFF
CDR3 DNA: TGCGCCAGCAGCTTTCAAGGGAGCAATGAGCAGTTCTTC
CDR3 length: 13
clone size: NA
D gene: NA
J gene: TRBJ2-1
V gene: TRBV5-1

CDR3 protein: CASSLRDLTDTQYF
CDR3 DNA: TGTGCCAGCAGCCTTAGGGACCTCACAGATACGCAGTATTTT
CDR3 length: 14
clone size: many
D gene: NA
J gene: TRBJ2-3
V gene: TRBV12-3/TRBV12-4

CDR3 protein: CASSPEGTVNYGYTF
CDR3 DNA: TGTGCCAGCAGCCCAGAAGGAACAGTAAACTATGGCTACACCTTC
CDR3 length: 15
clone size: many
D gene: NA
J gene: TRBJ1-2
V gene: TRBV5-5

CDR3 protein: CASSFGAEQYF
CDR3 DNA: TGTGCCAGCAGCTTCGGAGCCGAGCAGTACTTC
CDR3 length: 11
clone size: many
D gene: NA
J gene: TRBJ2-7
V gene: TRBV5-6

CDR3 protein: CSARTGDREIGEQYF
CDR3 DNA: TGCAGTGCCCGGACAGGGGATCGAGAAATCGGCGAGCAGTACTTC
CDR3 length: 15
clone size: many
D gene: TRBD1
J gene: TRBJ2-7
V gene: TRBV20-1

CDR3 protein: CSARVGRRESGELFF
CDR3 DNA: TGCAGTGCTAGAGTTGGTCGAAGGGAGTCCGGGGAGCTGTTTTTT
CDR3 length: 15
clone size: many
D gene: NA
J gene: TRBJ2-2
V gene: TRBV20-1

CDR3 protein: CASSRTGLEEKLFF
CDR3 DNA: TGCGCCAGCAGCCGAACAGGGTTAGAAGAAAAACTGTTTTTT
CDR3 length: 14
clone size: many
D gene: NA
J gene: TRBJ1-4
V gene: TRBV5-1

CDR3 protein: CSVEGRTGEAFF
CDR3 DNA: TGCAGCGTTGAGGGGCGAACCGGTGAAGCTTTCTTT
CDR3 length: 12
clone size: many
D gene: NA
J gene: TRBJ1-1
V gene: TRBV29-1

CDR3 protein: CATRGSREKLFF
CDR3 DNA: TGTGCCACCAGGGGGTCTCGGGAAAAACTGTTTTTT
CDR3 length: 12
clone size: NA
D gene: NA
J gene: TRBJ1-4
V gene: TRBV15

CDR3 protein: CASSQWDGGVTETQYF
CDR3 DNA: TGTGCCAGCAGCCAATGGGACGGGGGGGTAACGGAGACCCAGTACTTC
CDR3 length: 16
clone size: many
D gene: TRBD2
J gene: TRBJ2-5
V gene: TRBV3-1

CDR3 protein: CASRGGEWSNQPQHF
CDR3 DNA: TGCGCCAGCAGGGGGGGGGAATGGAGCAATCAGCCCCAGCATTTT
CDR3 length: 15
clone size: NA
D gene: NA
J gene: TRBJ1-5
V gene: TRBV10-2

CDR3 protein: CASRDRRSYGYTF
CDR3 DNA: TGTGCCAGCAGGGACAGGAGATCCTATGGCTACACCTTC
CDR3 length: 13
clone size: many
D gene: TRBD1
J gene: TRBJ1-2
V gene: TRBV12-3/TRBV12-4

CDR3 protein: CASSGMDRVSGNTIYF
CDR3 DNA: TGTGCCAGCAGCGGAATGGACAGGGTCTCTGGAAACACCATATATTTT
CDR3 length: 16
clone size: many
D gene: TRBD1
J gene: TRBJ1-3
V gene: TRBV9

CDR3 protein: CSAVDGYGYTF
CDR3 DNA: TGCAGCGCCGTCGATGGCTATGGCTACACCTTC
CDR3 length: 11
clone size: many
D gene: NA
J gene: TRBJ1-2
V gene: TRBV29-1

CDR3 protein: CASSQDRRWGRKQGTGNTIYF
CDR3 DNA: TGCGCCAGCAGCCAAGATCGTCGATGGGGGAGAAAACAGGGGACCGGAAACACCATATATTTT
CDR3 length: 21
clone size: many
D gene: TRBD1
J gene: TRBJ1-3
V gene: TRBV4-1

CDR3 protein: CASSLQAGGLNTEAFF
CDR3 DNA: TGTGCCAGCAGCCTCCAGGCCGGGGGGCTGAACACTGAAGCTTTCTTT
CDR3 length: 16
clone size: few
D gene: NA
J gene: TRBJ1-1
V gene: TRBV3-1

CDR3 protein: CSARPPQRGLQDTQYF
CDR3 DNA: TGCAGTGCTAGGCCCCCCCAGCGGGGGTTACAAGATACGCAGTATTTT
CDR3 length: 16
clone size: many
D gene: TRBD2
J gene: TRBJ2-3
V gene: TRBV20-1

CDR3 protein: CSANRGGREAFF
CDR3 DNA: TGCAGTGCTAACAGGGGGGGCAGGGAAGCTTTCTTT
CDR3 length: 12
clone size: few
D gene: TRBD1
J gene: TRBJ1-1
V gene: TRBV20-1

CDR3 protein: CATNAGDKHNEQFF
CDR3 DNA: TGTGCCACCAATGCGGGGGACAAGCACAATGAGCAGTTCTTC
CDR3 length: 14
clone size: many
D gene: NA
J gene: TRBJ2-1
V gene: TRBV24-1

CDR3 protein: CASSQMRGQGQPQHF
CDR3 DNA: TGCGCCAGCAGCCAAATGAGGGGACAGGGACAGCCCCAGCATTTT
CDR3 length: 15
clone size: many
D gene: TRBD1
J gene: TRBJ1-5
V gene: TRBV4-1

CDR3 protein: CASSLGTEHTEAFF
CDR3 DNA: TGCGCCAGCAGCTTGGGGACGGAACATACTGAAGCTTTCTTT
CDR3 length: 14
clone size: NA
D gene: NA
J gene: TRBJ1-1
V gene: TRBV5-1

CDR3 protein: CAISLGTSHSDYGYTF
CDR3 DNA: TGTGCCATCAGTCTAGGGACCTCTCACTCGGACTATGGCTACACCTTC
CDR3 length: 16
clone size: many
D gene: NA
J gene: TRBJ1-2
V gene: TRBV10-3

CDR3 protein: CASSYKVMNTEAFF
CDR3 DNA: TGTGCCAGCAGTTACAAGGTCATGAACACTGAAGCTTTCTTT
CDR3 length: 14
clone size: many
D gene: NA
J gene: TRBJ1-1
V gene: TRBV6-6

CDR3 protein: CASSVEGGFVNYGYTF
CDR3 DNA: TGTGCCAGCAGCGTGGAGGGAGGGTTCGTTAACTATGGCTACACCTTC
CDR3 length: 16
clone size: many
D gene: NA
J gene: TRBJ1-2
V gene: TRBV9

CDR3 protein: CASSTGTGNTGELFF
CDR3 DNA: TGTGCCAGCAGTACCGGGACAGGGAACACCGGGGAGCTGTTTTTT
CDR3 length: 15
clone size: many
D gene: TRBD1
J gene: TRBJ2-2
V gene: TRBV2

CDR3 protein: CSARDLTGGGSPLNF
CDR3 DNA: TGCAGTGCTAGAGATCTCACAGGGGGAGGATCACCCCTCAACTTT
CDR3 length: 15
clone size: NA
D gene: TRBD1
J gene: TRBJ1-6
V gene: TRBV20-1

CDR3 protein: CASSATGRGETQYF
CDR3 DNA: TGCGCCAGCAGCGCCACAGGGAGGGGAGAGACCCAGTACTTC
CDR3 length: 14
clone size: NA
D gene: NA
J gene: TRBJ2-5
V gene: TRBV5-1

CDR3 protein: CASSPRLLTEAFF
CDR3 DNA: TGTGCCAGCAGCCCAAGATTACTCACTGAAGCTTTCTTT
CDR3 length: 13
clone size: many
D gene: NA
J gene: TRBJ1-1
V gene: TRBV7-9

CDR3 protein: CASRPEWESGQPQHF
CDR3 DNA: TGTGCCAGCAGACCTGAATGGGAGAGTGGGCAGCCCCAGCATTTT
CDR3 length: 15
clone size: few
D gene: NA
J gene: TRBJ1-5
V gene: TRBV5-5

CDR3 protein: CASSSQQSYGYTF
CDR3 DNA: TGTGCCAGCAGTTCACAGCAGAGCTATGGCTACACCTTC
CDR3 length: 13
clone size: many
D gene: NA
J gene: TRBJ1-2
V gene: TRBV12-3/TRBV12-4

CDR3 protein: CASRATDTQYF
CDR3 DNA: TGCGCCAGCAGAGCCACAGATACGCAGTATTTT
CDR3 length: 11
clone size: many
D gene: NA
J gene: TRBJ2-3
V gene: TRBV5-1